Listed below are T cell receptor beta chains from one sample, sequenced in a study of T-cell reconstitution after alpha-beta-depleted transplantation in children. TCRdb recomputed calls from the PCR reads with MiXCR, one row per CDR3 protein. The sample has hundreds of thousands of distinct CDR3 sequences, approximately 8% seen once. Source: PBMCs, mostly from graft donor cells, taken 360 days after TCRalphabeta/CD19-depleted stem cell transplant. These receptor sequences come from a male patient aged 2-15 years who had a stem cell transplant for acute myeloid leukemia, so the T cells may come from the graft donor. Each CDR3 is given with its conserved first and last residue. D genes are given only for firm matches. Clone size is given for some rows only: seen once, a few or many times, or a class if the clone is expanded.

CDR3aa	CDR3nt	j_gene	d_gene	v_gene	abundance
CATSDSYTQYF	TGTGCCACCAGTGATTCCTATACGCAGTATTTT	TRBJ2-3	NA	TRBV24-1	NA
CASSPMKNEQFF	TGTGCCAGCAGCCCCATGAAGAATGAGCAGTTCTTC	TRBJ2-1	NA	TRBV3-1	few
CASSLDSTFKNIQYF	TGTGCCAGCAGCTTGGATAGCACTTTCAAAAACATTCAGTACTTC	TRBJ2-4	NA	TRBV5-5	many
CASSFAKRGYGYTF	TGTGCCAGCAGCTTCGCAAAACGGGGCTATGGCTACACCTTC	TRBJ1-2	NA	TRBV11-2	few
CASSLVTDNQPQHF	TGTGCCAGCAGTTTAGTGACAGACAATCAGCCCCAGCATTTT	TRBJ1-5	NA	TRBV12-3/TRBV12-4	many
CASSPPSSGSLSQYF	TGTGCCAGCTCACCACCGTCTAGCGGGAGTCTGTCGCAGTATTTT	TRBJ2-3	TRBD2	TRBV18	NA
CASSQGLAGTLGTGELFF	TGCGCCAGCAGCCAGGGACTAGCGGGGACCTTGGGGACCGGGGAGCTGTTTTTT	TRBJ2-2	TRBD2	TRBV4-3	NA
CASSYSRRDLAYF	TGTGCCAGCAGTTACTCGAGGAGGGACTTGGCGTATTTT	TRBJ2-3	NA	TRBV6-5	many
CASSWDPPRQGANEQFF	TGCGCCAGCAGCTGGGACCCTCCGAGACAGGGGGCTAATGAGCAGTTCTTC	TRBJ2-1	TRBD1	TRBV5-1	NA
CASSLGPPYEQYF	TGTGCCAGCAGCTTAGGGCCCCCCTACGAGCAGTACTTC	TRBJ2-7	NA	TRBV7-6	few
CASSHSGRVESDEQFF	TGTGCCAGCAGCCATAGCGGGAGGGTCGAATCGGATGAGCAGTTCTTC	TRBJ2-1	TRBD2	TRBV28	many
CASGFRRKAGGPDEQFF	TGTGCTAGTGGTTTCCGCCGAAAAGCGGGAGGGCCCGATGAGCAGTTCTTC	TRBJ2-1	TRBD2	TRBV12-5	many
CSARGARTEAFF	TGCAGTGCTAGAGGTGCGAGAACTGAAGCTTTCTTT	TRBJ1-1	NA	TRBV20-1	NA
CASSPDRAWEKLFF	TGTGCCAGCAGCCCGGACAGGGCCTGGGAAAAACTGTTTTTT	TRBJ1-4	TRBD1	TRBV6-1	many
CASSVSGNSYEQYF	TGCGCCAGCAGCGTTAGCGGGAACTCCTACGAGCAGTACTTC	TRBJ2-7	TRBD2	TRBV5-1	few
CASSLERGLEAFF	TGTGCCAGCAGCTTAGAAAGGGGTCTTGAAGCTTTCTTT	TRBJ1-1	NA	TRBV11-2	many
CSAPDGTGELFF	TGCAGCGCTCCGGACGGGACCGGGGAGCTGTTTTTT	TRBJ2-2	NA	TRBV29-1	few
CASSPRGTQAEAFF	TGTGCCAGCAGTCCCAGGGGGACTCAGGCTGAAGCTTTCTTT	TRBJ1-1	TRBD1	TRBV12-3/TRBV12-4	NA
CASSLEGQETQYF	TGCGCCAGCAGCTTGGAGGGGCAAGAGACCCAGTACTTC	TRBJ2-5	NA	TRBV5-1	NA
CASSRTVQETQYF	TGTGCCAGCAGCCGGACAGTCCAAGAGACCCAGTACTTC	TRBJ2-5	NA	TRBV7-9	many
CASSVGYSSSYEQYF	TGTGCCAGCAGCGTAGGCTATTCCTCCTCCTACGAGCAGTACTTC	TRBJ2-7	NA	TRBV9	NA
CASSQPPIFPHLGELFF	TGCGCCAGCAGCCAACCCCCGATCTTCCCCCACCTCGGGGAGCTGTTTTTT	TRBJ2-2	NA	TRBV4-1	NA
CSASTPLQGVRMGTQYF	TGCAGTGCCTCTACCCCATTACAGGGGGTACGAATGGGGACCCAGTACTTC	TRBJ2-5	TRBD1	TRBV20-1	many
CSARGLLAGGVSEQFF	TGCAGTGCTAGAGGCCTACTAGCGGGAGGAGTAAGTGAGCAGTTCTTC	TRBJ2-1	TRBD2	TRBV20-1	many
CSASTGVDTQYF	TGCAGTGCTAGCACGGGAGTGGATACGCAGTATTTT	TRBJ2-3	NA	TRBV20-1	many
CASSSSGAPQPQHF	TGTGCCAGCAGCTCGTCAGGGGCCCCTCAGCCCCAGCATTTT	TRBJ1-5	NA	TRBV7-9	once
CAIRGGGRYNSPLHF	TGTGCCATCAGGGGGGGGGGCCGTTATAATTCACCCCTCCACTTT	TRBJ1-6	NA	TRBV10-3	few
CASSRIASGIEQFF	TGTGCCAGCAGTCGGATTGCTAGCGGCATTGAGCAGTTCTTC	TRBJ2-1	TRBD2	TRBV12-3/TRBV12-4	NA
CASSQGQALGEQYF	TGCGCCAGCAGCCAAGGGCAGGCCCTGGGTGAGCAGTACTTC	TRBJ2-7	NA	TRBV4-3	few
CASSSGDSSGNTIYF	TGTGCCAGCAGTTCCGGGGACAGTTCTGGAAACACCATATATTTT	TRBJ1-3	TRBD1	TRBV12-3/TRBV12-4	many
CASLSGRVDTGELFF	TGTGCCAGCCTTAGCGGGAGAGTTGACACCGGGGAGCTGTTTTTT	TRBJ2-2	TRBD2	TRBV6-2/TRBV6-3	NA
CASRPTGESTEAFF	TGTGCCAGCAGACCGACAGGGGAGTCCACTGAAGCTTTCTTT	TRBJ1-1	TRBD1	TRBV6-1	few
CSAMRGPKDEQFF	TGCAGTGCTATGCGGGGCCCTAAGGATGAGCAGTTCTTC	TRBJ2-1	NA	TRBV20-1	NA
CASEAGWETQYF	TGTGCCAGCGAAGCGGGCTGGGAGACCCAGTACTTC	TRBJ2-5	NA	TRBV7-9	NA
CASSFSLDTAYNEQFF	TGCGCCAGCAGCTTCTCGCTCGACACCGCCTACAATGAGCAGTTCTTC	TRBJ2-1	NA	TRBV5-1	many
CASNLDPGEYEQYF	TGCGCCAGCAACTTAGACCCGGGAGAATACGAGCAGTACTTC	TRBJ2-7	NA	TRBV5-1	few
CASSSLDSNTGELFF	TGTGCTAGCAGCTCCCTTGACAGTAACACCGGGGAGCTGTTTTTT	TRBJ2-2	NA	TRBV7-7	many
CASSLFSDRAPAQYF	TGTGCCAGCAGCTTATTCTCGGACAGGGCCCCGGCCCAGTACTTC	TRBJ2-5	TRBD1	TRBV7-2	NA
CSVGQGETQYF	TGCAGCGTGGGACAGGGAGAGACCCAGTACTTC	TRBJ2-5	TRBD1	TRBV29-1	many
CASSRQGISEQFF	TGTGCTAGCAGCCGACAGGGGATCAGTGAGCAGTTCTTC	TRBJ2-1	TRBD1	TRBV7-7	NA
CSASISPTQETQYF	TGCAGTGCTTCTATCTCGCCAACTCAAGAGACCCAGTACTTC	TRBJ2-5	NA	TRBV20-1	many
CASKIAGDYNEQFF	TGTGCCAGCAAAATAGCGGGAGACTACAATGAGCAGTTCTTC	TRBJ2-1	TRBD2	TRBV7-2	NA
CASSFVLAGGGETGELFF	TGTGCCAGCAGTTTCGTACTAGCGGGAGGTGGGGAAACCGGGGAGCTGTTTTTT	TRBJ2-2	TRBD2	TRBV27	NA
CSAAMTGGSIYGANVLTF	TGCAGCGCTGCAATGACAGGGGGCTCTATTTATGGGGCCAACGTCCTGACTTTC	TRBJ2-6	TRBD1	TRBV29-1	NA
CSVRNRGMETQYF	TGCAGCGTCCGAAACAGGGGAATGGAGACCCAGTACTTC	TRBJ2-5	TRBD1	TRBV29-1	few
CASSRYFGGVGNTIYF	TGCGCCAGCAGCCGATATTTTGGGGGAGTAGGAAACACCATATATTTT	TRBJ1-3	NA	TRBV4-1	few
CSARGGQGGSRETQYF	TGCAGTGCTAGGGGGGGACAGGGAGGTTCGCGGGAGACCCAGTACTTC	TRBJ2-5	TRBD1	TRBV20-1	NA
CASSQDPEETQYF	TGCGCCAGCAGCCAAGATCCTGAAGAGACCCAGTACTTC	TRBJ2-5	NA	TRBV4-3	NA
CSAKRDTNSPLHF	TGCAGCGCAAAAAGGGATACGAATTCACCCCTCCACTTT	TRBJ1-6	NA	TRBV29-1	NA
CTSSSQGLAGGPLQETQYF	TGTACCAGCAGTTCACAGGGACTAGCGGGAGGGCCTCTCCAAGAGACCCAGTACTTC	TRBJ2-5	TRBD2	TRBV12-3/TRBV12-4	few
CASSLTGREPNEQFF	TGTGCCAGCAGCCTTACGGGGCGGGAGCCCAATGAGCAGTTCTTC	TRBJ2-1	TRBD2	TRBV6-1	many
CASSLWGRASARFNSPLHF	TGTGCCAGCAGCTTATGGGGCAGGGCCAGCGCAAGGTTTAATTCACCCCTCCACTTT	TRBJ1-6	NA	TRBV11-2	few
CSAEGGASGNTIYF	TGCAGTGCCGAAGGGGGGGCATCTGGAAACACCATATATTTT	TRBJ1-3	NA	TRBV20-1	many
CAISESFRDSYEQYF	TGTGCCATCAGTGAGTCGTTCAGGGATTCCTACGAGCAGTACTTC	TRBJ2-7	NA	TRBV10-3	many
CASSLASSGADTQYF	TGTGCCAGCAGCTTAGCGTCTAGCGGCGCAGATACGCAGTATTTT	TRBJ2-3	TRBD2	TRBV7-9	NA
CASRFYSGGFYNEQFF	TGTGCCAGCAGGTTCTATAGCGGGGGCTTTTACAATGAGCAGTTCTTC	TRBJ2-1	TRBD2	TRBV11-2	many
CASSQGLAEGIYEQYF	TGTGCTAGCAGCCAGGGACTAGCGGAGGGAATATACGAGCAGTACTTC	TRBJ2-7	TRBD2	TRBV7-7	many
CASSTGIKYEQYF	TGTGCCAGCTCGACAGGGATTAAGTACGAGCAGTACTTC	TRBJ2-7	TRBD1	TRBV18	NA
CASSFYEGKGEKLFF	TGTGCCAGCAGTTTTTACGAGGGAAAGGGTGAAAAACTGTTTTTT	TRBJ1-4	NA	TRBV12-3/TRBV12-4	few